This record looks at one T cell receptor (beta chain) sequence and its context. Germline loops: CDR1 SGHTA, CDR2 FQGTGA. The CDR3 loop spans 15 amino acids. Losses at the gene ends were 5 bases for V and 3 bases for J; bases not matched to a gene: 4. Some clones are missing from TCRdb's copy, which holds only in-frame ones; the method was immunoSEQ multiplex PCR. Of fewer than 200,000 clones listed, 84% were seen once; the top ten hold approximately 12%. In terms of age and location, participants ranged from about 18 to 100 years and lived in about 25 US areas. Donors were grouped by their self-reported clinical history. Two negative PCRs, clearance, or symptom resolution had been documented for recovered Cohort 3 donors. This sample was included in a study of blood T cell repertoires in COVID-19. Turning to the study itself: Samples representing acute and convalescent COVID-19 were sourced from the United States, Italy and Spain.

The sequencing sample was made of PBMCs or T cells enriched from blood (not recorded which). The sequence derives from a man aged 45 to 65 who had recovered from COVID-19. The rearrangement links TRBV7-3 to TRBJ2-1; 10 bases map to TRBD1. DNA of the CDR3: TGTGCCAGCAGCCAGGACAGGGGGTTCTACAATGAGCAGTTCTTC. Translating gives CASSQDRGFYNEQFF. Using reference TRBV7-3 and TRBJ2-1 for the parts outside the CDR3, the full variable domain is GAGVSQTPSNKVTEKGKYVELRCDPISGHTALYWYRQSLGQGPEFLIYFQGTGAADDSGLPNDRFFAVRPEGSVSTLKIQRTERGDSAVYLCASSQDRGFYNEQFFGPGTRLTVL.